These T cell receptor beta chains were read from a single sample in a study of blood T cell repertoires in COVID-19. Profiling relied on immunoSEQ multiplex PCR, and the TCRdb table lists in-frame clones only, not all of them. The repertoire holds about 400,000 clones, with roughly 86% as singletons. The sequenced sample was peripheral blood. These receptors were collected from a human donor in a cohort sampled during active COVID-19. Both conserved end residues are trimmed from each CDR3.

V,CDR3
TRBV7-8,ASSLFSLVGQNSYEQY
TRBV29-1,SAGGMTHNEQF
TRBV28,ASSLLTANYGYT
TRBV5-1,ASSLAGGTSGYNEQF
TRBV3-1/TRBV3-2,ASSQDLSVSTDTQY
TRBV7-8,ASSGHRGQGNTEAF
TRBV18,ASSRLREAKLF
TRBV5-4,ASRPSGSSYNEQF
TRBV28,ASSLTTGTGLEKLF
TRBV25-1,ASTRSGRPYEQY
TRBV28,ASSLSRYSSTDTQY
TRBV9,ASSVAPDRDGGYT
TRBV5-4,ASSRDRGGGETQY
TRBV19,ASSPDRVNYGYT
TRBV19,ASSSMSSYNSPLH
TRBV19,ASSIAGTGRSRNQPQH
TRBV25-1,ASRTATNEKLF
TRBV5-1,ASSWERPQGTEAF
TRBV7-8,ASSSGTGGGETQY
TRBV5-1,ASSLVRGHEGEAF
TRBV19,ASSLSSGANVLT
TRBV7-2,ASSFDGQGAKGYT
TRBV5-6,ASSLVIDTQY
TRBV10-3,AISASGLARPGGTDTQY
TRBV5-1,ASSWGLAGGYEETQY
TRBV11-1,ASSLAEGMNTEAF
TRBV7-9,ASSLGRTGADTQY
TRBV5-6,ASTRGGQGTQY
TRBV7-8,ASSPGMGQGWNGYT
TRBV30,AWRDRDTQY
TRBV5-1,ASSSSTSGTGELF
TRBV11-2,ASSLWTEAQF
TRBV5-1,ASSLVEGGFGKNIQY
TRBV7-2,ASKAGWGDFSPLH
TRBV6-5,ASGEQAGANVLT
TRBV5-1,ASSSVGQGGTDTQY
TRBV7-3,ASSQLGLSNTGELF
TRBV18,ASSARGGYT
TRBV9,ASSLRDREPSGANVLT
TRBV5-1,ASSLDSNVETQY
TRBV30,AWSVWPNQPQH
TRBV5-4,ASSGSGLAGNNEQF
TRBV4-1,ASSHRDRGITDTQY
TRBV18,ASSPRGGLAEAF
TRBV18,ATNPGESGELF